This entry lists 9 T cell receptor beta chains sequenced from one sample in a study of T-cell reconstitution after alpha-beta-depleted transplantation in children. A library of TCRbeta sequences, prepared with unique molecular identifiers, was generated. Each CDR3 protein gets one entry after TCRdb re-called the PCR reads with MiXCR. The table has 440,000 or so distinct CDR3 sequences, roughly a tenth seen once. The sequences come from PBMCs from the stem cell graft donor, collected from the stem cell graft. The receptors were gathered from a human donor who donated a stem cell graft to a child with acute myeloid leukemia.

The rearrangement joins TRBV20-1 to TRBJ2-7; 7 positions match TRBD2. The V gene's germline CDR1 is DFQATT and CDR2 SNEGSKA (reference sequence). The ends lost 4 bases at V and 4 bases at J; junction bases unmatched: 10. The CDR3 runs 14 residues. CDR3 in DNA: TGCAGTGCTACCTCTAGCGGAGGGGTGTACGAGCAGTACTTC. Protein sequence: CSATSSGGVYEQYF.

The chain links TRBV5-1 to TRBJ1-4; a possible D gene is TRBD1 (5 bases). CDR1 and CDR2 (germline): SGHRS, YFSETQ. The length of the CDR3 is 15 residues. The germline V and J ends were trimmed by 2 bases and 8 bases, with 16 bases remaining between them. The DNA for the CDR3 is TGCGCCAGCAGCTTAGGAGGGGCAAAGAAGGAAAAACTGTTTTTT. This sequence encodes CASSLGGAKKEKLFF. Drawing the rest from reference TRBV5-1 and TRBJ1-4, the complete variable domain is KAGVTQTPRYLIKTRGQQVTLSCSPISGHRSVSWYQQTPGQGLQFLFEYFSETQRNKGNFPGRFSGRQFSNSRSEMNVSTLELGDSALYLCASSLGGAKKEKLFFGSGTQLSVL.

The chain links TRBV11-2 to TRBJ2-3; 14 bases fit TRBD2. There are 16 residues in the CDR3. Trimming removed 5 bases from V and 6 bases from J; junction bases left unmatched: 7. The germline V gene has CDR1 SGHAT and CDR2 FQNNGV. The CDR3 bases are TGTGCCAGCAGCCCGAGGGGACTAGCGGGAGTGGATACGCAGTATTTT. This encodes CASSPRGLAGVDTQYF.

This chain joins TRBV12-3 or TRBV12-4 and TRBJ1-1; D remains unclear. V shed 6 bases and J shed 1 base, with 15 bases lying between them. CDR3 length equals 15 residues. The CDR3 DNA reads TGTGCCAGCAGCCTACCGCGACACCAGAACACTGAAGCTTTCTTT. Translation: CASSLPRHQNTEAFF.

The genes are TRBV7-9 and TRBJ2-1, with TRBD1 matching over 8 bases. The germline gives CDR1 SEHNR, CDR2 FQNEAQ (reference sequence). CDR3 length: 16 amino acids. The V segment lost 1 base and the J segment 7 bases; nucleotides outside the gene matches: 9. The CDR3: CASSLEGQGAWNEQFF. CDR3 DNA sequence: TGTGCCAGCAGCTTAGAGGGTCAGGGGGCTTGGAATGAGCAGTTCTTC.

The J gene is TRBJ2-5, the V gene TRBV7-2, with D possibly being TRBD2 (5 bases). The CDR3 spans 16 residues. The V and J ends lost 3 bases and 5 bases respectively, with 19 bases between them. CDR1 is SGHTA and CDR2 is FQGNSA in the germline V gene. The CDR3 sequence is CASSLSTAKGGETQYF. The CDR3 DNA is TGTGCCAGCAGCTTGTCAACCGCCAAGGGCGGGGAGACCCAGTACTTC.

The chain recombines TRBV5-1 with TRBJ1-3, with D perhaps matching TRBD1 (5 bases). Trimming shortened V by 0 bases and J by 2 bases, and 9 bases separated the two germline ends. The CDR3 has 15 amino acids. Germline V gene data show CDR1 as SGHRS and CDR2 as YFSETQ. CDR3 DNA: TGCGCCAGCAGCTTGGCCGGGGCAGCTGGAAACACCATATATTTT. It encodes CASSLAGAAGNTIYF.

CDR3 sequence reads: CASTFHLANFYEQYV. The CDR3 DNA reads as TGTGCCAGCACGTTTCATCTCGCGAACTTTTACGAGCAGTACGTC. J is TRBJ2-7 and V is TRBV2; D is uncertain. Trimming left V 7 bases short and J 4 bases short, with 20 bases between. CDR1 is SNHLY, CDR2 FYNNEI, per germline. CDR3 size: 15 residues.

This clonotype was counted between two and nine times. V usage is TRBV20-1 and J usage is TRBJ2-7, with 11 nucleotides matching TRBD1. The CDR3 is 13 amino acids. The junction had 3 bases not matched to a gene; V was cut back by 6 bases and J by 2 bases. The germline V gene encodes CDR1 DFQATT and CDR2 SNEGSKA (reference sequence). Here the CDR3 reads CSAPGQGAYEQYF. The CDR3 DNA reads as TGCAGTGCCCCGGGACAGGGGGCCTACGAGCAGTACTTC.